This TCR beta chain was found in a study of response to subunit inactivated influenza vaccine. TCRdb recomputed calls from the RT-PCR reads with MiXCR, one row per CDR3 protein. The sample consists of about 540,000 distinct CDR3 sequences, 12% to 15% of them appearing once. Trimming left V 5 bases short and J 6 bases short, with 4 bases between. The germline CDR1 and CDR2 sequences are LGHDT and YNNKEL (reference sequence). This CDR3 has 11 amino acids. This clonotype was observed at least ten times. The V and J genes are TRBV3-1 and TRBJ2-2; D is uncertain. The input for sequencing was PBMCs from blood, taken 11 to 12 days after vaccination. The clonotype originates from a man aged 45-60 years who received an inactivated influenza vaccine. In DNA form, the CDR3 reads TGTGCCAGCAGCTGGGCCGGGGAGCTGTTTTTT. Its protein product is CASSWAGELFF.